The 7 T cell receptor beta chains below all came from one sample that was sequenced in a study of blood T cell repertoires in COVID-19. TCRdb's copy holds only in-frame clones and misses some; the assay was immunoSEQ multiplex PCR. This sample carries roughly 80,000 clones, 76% of them seen once, and the ten largest clones take approximately 15%. The sample consisted of peripheral blood. All receptors come from a man in his 70s with active or convalescent COVID-19.

The chain uses TRBV11-2 and TRBJ2-2, with 9 bases identical to TRBD1. V trimming: 0 bases; J trimming: 7 bases; junction bases outside the gene matches: 12. Germline CDR1 and CDR2: SGHAT and FQNNGV. This CDR3 spans 18 amino acids. The CDR3 loop is CASSLDGPGTGYSGELFF. The CDR3 nucleotides read TGTGCCAGCAGCTTAGATGGCCCCGGGACAGGGTACAGCGGGGAGCTGTTTTTT.

The gene calls are TRBV19 and TRBJ1-2, with D unresolved. The CDR3 is 13 amino acids. CDR1 is LNHDA, CDR2 SQIVND, per germline (reference sequence). Trimming cost V 6 bases and J 0 bases, with 8 bases left between them. The CDR3 sequence is CASRLQTNYGYTF. CDR3 DNA sequence: TGTGCCAGTAGGCTACAGACTAACTATGGCTACACCTTC.

The chain joins TRBV28 to TRBJ2-3; the match to TRBD2 covers 10 bases. This CDR3 region has 12 residues. The V gene's germline CDR1 is MDHEN and CDR2 SYDVKM. V lost 4 bases to trimming and J lost 12 bases; unmatched junction nucleotides: 4. For the CDR3, the DNA is TGTGCCAGCAGTTCACTAGCGGGGCCCCAGTATTTT. Residues: CASSSLAGPQYF.

The CDR3, as DNA: TGTGCCAGCAGTCTTCTGTTAGGTGGCCCACAGGGTTCACCCCTCCACTTT. Its protein is CASSLLLGGPQGSPLHF. The chain combines TRBV27 with TRBJ1-6; TRBD1 might be the D (6 bases). Trimming left V 5 bases short and J 9 bases short, with 23 bases between. This CDR3 is 17 amino acids long. The V gene's germline CDR1 is MNHEY and CDR2 SMNVEV (reference sequence).

This chain joins TRBV27 and TRBJ1-1, with D tentatively TRBD1 (5 bases). Germline CDR1 is MNHEY and CDR2 is SMNVEV (reference sequence). The CDR3 loop spans 15 amino acids. Trimming shortened V by 7 bases and J by 1 base, and 16 bases separated the two germline ends. The CDR3 DNA follows: TGTGCCAGCAACCGCCGCCCACAGGCGAACACTGAAGCTTTCTTT. Translating it yields CASNRRPQANTEAFF.

The chain combines TRBV9 with TRBJ2-7; no clear D gene. CDR3 size: 15 residues. Germline loops: CDR1 SGDLS, CDR2 YYNGEE. V dropped 0 bases and J dropped 0 bases, with 10 bases sitting between them. The CDR3 nucleotides are TGTGCCAGCAGCGTAGATGAGGATAACTCCTACGAGCAGTACTTC. It specifies CASSVDEDNSYEQYF.

This clone was counted many times. The J gene is TRBJ2-3, the V gene TRBV6-6, with 8 bases that match TRBD1. The germline gives CDR1 MNHNY, CDR2 SVGAGI (reference sequence). J was trimmed by 1 base and V by 6 bases; bases with no gene match: 6. The CDR3 sequence is 15 residues long. This CDR3 reads CASSDTGGGTDTQYF. The CDR3 DNA reads TGTGCCAGCAGCGATACAGGGGGTGGCACAGATACGCAGTATTTT.